This T cell receptor (beta chain) was retrieved from a study of blood T cell repertoires in COVID-19. Study in general: Samples came from the United States, Italy and Spain, spanning acute and convalescent COVID-19. In each case, the material was cDNA or gDNA derived from T cells, B-cell-depleted T cells, or PBMCs.

Produced via immunoSEQ multiplex PCR; TCRdb's table is partial and in-frame only. There are some 150,000 clones in the sample; around nine tenths occur only once, and roughly 2% lies in the top ten. The CDR3 spans 12 residues. CDR1 is SQVTM, CDR2 ANQGSEA, per germline. The V end lost 5 bases, the J end lost 6 bases, and 14 bases lay between the germline ends. This clonotype originated in a human donor in a cohort sampled during active COVID-19. The chain has TRBV29-1 and TRBJ2-7, with D possibly TRBD2 on 5 matching bases. The sequenced sample consisted of peripheral blood. In DNA, the CDR3 is TGCAGCGTTAGAGACACTAGATCCGAGCAGTACTTC. Its protein is CSVRDTRSEQYF.